Following are 29 T cell receptor beta chains from one sample sequenced in a study of blood T cells in healthy people across ages. PCR was performed a second time for about 7 to 11 cycles using a sample-barcoded 5' primer and a J-beta primer mix. TCRdb independently ran MiXCR on the 5' RACE reads; one entry per CDR3 protein. The data contain approximately 1,000,000 distinct CDR3 sequences, around two fifths of them singletons. Sequences were obtained from blood. These receptors were obtained from a man in his late teens or twenties in good health.

The genes are TRBV12-3 or TRBV12-4 and TRBJ2-2; tentatively, D is TRBD2 (6 bases). Trimming removed 5 bases from V and 5 bases from J, with 9 bases in between. The CDR3 runs 13 residues. CDR3: CASSPGLTGELFF. The CDR3 DNA reads TGTGCCAGCAGTCCCGGACTAACCGGGGAGCTGTTTTTT.

This clonotype was detected a few times. The chain has TRBV11-2 and TRBJ1-2; possibly TRBD1 for D (6 bases). The CDR3 length is 19 residues. The germline CDR1 and CDR2 sequences are SGHAT and FQNNGV. The V and J ends lost 7 bases and 3 bases respectively, with 30 bases between them. As DNA, the CDR3 is TGTGCCAGCACCCCAGGTTTCGGGGGCCCAGCCCTTTTGGACTATGGCTACACCTTC. Amino acid sequence: CASTPGFGGPALLDYGYTF. The variable domain in full, with the rest retrieved from reference TRBV11-2 and TRBJ1-2, is EAGVAQSPRYKIIEKRQSVAFWCNPISGHATLYWYQQILGQGPKLLIQFQNNGVVDDSQLPKDRFSAERLKGVDSTLKIQPAKLEDSAVYLCASTPGFGGPALLDYGYTFGSGTRLTVV.

This chain links TRBV7-2 with TRBJ2-3; no definite D call. The V and J ends lost 4 bases and 3 bases respectively, with 8 bases between them. This CDR3 has 13 residues. The V gene's germline CDR1 is SGHTA and CDR2 FQGNSA. The CDR3 DNA is TGTGCCAGCAGCTACGAGAGAACAGATACGCAGTATTTT. This translates into CASSYERTDTQYF.

This clonotype was seen a handful of times. The chain recombines TRBV20-1 with TRBJ2-1; TRBD2 agrees at 8 bases. Germline V gene lookup returns CDR1 DFQATT and CDR2 SNEGSKA (reference sequence). This CDR3 is built from 16 residues. V trimming: 2 bases; J trimming: 1 base; junction bases outside the gene matches: 7. CDR3 sequence (DNA): TGCAGTGCTAGACGGGGGGGGGCCGGGTCCTACAATGAGCAGTTCTTC. Protein: CSARRGGAGSYNEQFF.

The rearrangement uses TRBV7-2 and TRBJ1-5; D remains ambiguous. The CDR3 runs to 14 residues. CDR1 is SGHTA and CDR2 is FQGNSA in the germline V gene. V lost 1 base and J 9 bases, leaving 13 bases between the germline ends. CDR3 residues: CASSLEPGRWPQHF. The CDR3 region has the DNA TGTGCCAGCAGCTTAGAGCCAGGCCGATGGCCCCAGCATTTT.

The rearrangement joins TRBV27 to TRBJ2-3; D unresolved. This CDR3 has 17 amino acids. Per the germline V gene, CDR1 is MNHEY and CDR2 is SMNVEV (reference sequence). V was pared by 1 base and J by 3 bases, with 17 bases between. The CDR3: CASSLLGAIVSTDTQYF. The CDR3 nucleotides are TGTGCCAGCAGTTTATTAGGAGCGATAGTTTCTACAGATACGCAGTATTTT.

J is TRBJ1-2 and V is TRBV20-1, with D unclear. The CDR3 extends over 14 amino acids. The V gene's germline CDR1 is DFQATT and CDR2 SNEGSKA (reference sequence). Trimming removed 6 bases from V and 2 bases from J, with 16 bases in between. CDR3 amino acids: CSAQDPETNYGYTF. The CDR3 coding sequence is TGCAGTGCCCAGGACCCTGAGACCAACTATGGCTACACCTTC.

This clonotype has a count of ten or more. The chain employs TRBV7-2 and TRBJ1-1; D is possibly TRBD1 (6 bases). Germline CDR1 reads SGHTA; CDR2 reads FQGNSA. The CDR3 has 14 amino acids. The V end was cut by 5 bases, the J end by 8 bases, with 18 bases between. CDR3 in amino acids: CASSPQIGGPEAFF. For the CDR3, the DNA is TGTGCCAGCAGCCCGCAGATAGGGGGTCCCGAAGCTTTCTTT.

This clonotype was picked up one time. This chain links TRBV20-1 with TRBJ1-1, with TRBD1 as a possible D gene (6 bases). V shed 0 bases and J shed 3 bases, with 11 bases lying between them. CDR3 length equals 14 residues. The germline V gene has CDR1 DFQATT and CDR2 SNEGSKA (reference sequence). The CDR3 protein is CSARDFQGYTEAFF. CDR3 DNA sequence: TGCAGTGCTAGAGATTTTCAGGGGTACACTGAAGCTTTCTTT.

This clonotype was detected a few times. The rearrangement joins TRBV6-6 to TRBJ1-4, with D possibly TRBD1 on 6 matching bases. The V and J ends lost 5 bases and 4 bases respectively, with 14 bases between them. Germline values: CDR1 MNHNY, CDR2 SVGAGI (reference sequence). The CDR3 is 15 amino acids. Written as DNA, the CDR3 is TGTGCCAGCAGTCCGACAAGGGGGTATAATGAAAAACTGTTTTTT. Translating it yields CASSPTRGYNEKLFF.

This chain joins TRBV11-1 and TRBJ2-6; the D gene is possibly TRBD1 (5 bases). Trimming removed 3 bases from V and 0 bases from J, with 9 bases in between. CDR1 is SGHAT and CDR2 is FQDESV in the germline V gene (reference sequence). The CDR3 consists of 16 residues. The CDR3 loop is CASSFDSDSGANVLTF. CDR3 nucleotides: TGTGCCAGCAGCTTCGACAGCGACTCTGGGGCCAACGTCCTGACTTTC. Using reference TRBV11-1 and TRBJ2-6 for the parts outside the CDR3, the full variable domain is EAEVAQSPRYKITEKSQAVAFWCDPISGHATLYWYRQILGQGPELLVQFQDESVVDDSQLPKDRFSAERLKGVDSTLKIQPAELGDSAMYLCASSFDSDSGANVLTFGAGSRLTVL.

This clonotype occurred a few times. The V gene is TRBV4-3, the J gene TRBJ2-5; a possible D gene is TRBD1 (6 bases). The CDR3 runs 15 residues. From germline, CDR1 is LGHNA and CDR2 YSLEER. The V and J ends lost 0 bases and 2 bases respectively, with 10 bases between them. The CDR3 loop is CASSQDSGQQETQYF. In DNA, the CDR3 is TGCGCCAGCAGCCAAGATTCGGGACAACAAGAGACCCAGTACTTC.

The chain uses TRBV20-1 and TRBJ2-3; 9 positions match TRBD2. CDR3 length: 17 residues. Germline V CDR1 and CDR2: DFQATT, SNEGSKA (reference sequence). V lost 2 bases, J lost 3 bases, and 12 bases stayed unmatched. The DNA of the CDR3 is TGCAGTGCTAGATGGGCTAGCGGGGCCGTCGGGACAGATACGCAGTATTTT. Amino acid sequence: CSARWASGAVGTDTQYF.

CDR3 residues: CASSYLGTRYEQYF. CDR3 DNA sequence: TGTGCCAGCAGTTACCTGGGGACACGCTACGAGCAGTACTTC. This chain uses TRBV6-2 or TRBV6-3 with TRBJ2-7; D is perhaps TRBD1 (6 bases). Per the germline V gene, CDR1 is MNHEY and CDR2 is SVGEGT. V was cut by 2 bases and J by 3 bases, with 11 bases left in between. This CDR3 comprises 14 residues.

This clonotype was detected a few times. The chain couples TRBV7-9 to TRBJ1-1; maybe TRBD1 (5 bases). The CDR3 is made up of 15 amino acids. Germline V gives CDR1 SEHNR, CDR2 FQNEAQ (reference sequence). The germline V and J ends were trimmed by 4 bases and 1 base, with 13 bases remaining between them. CDR3: CASSSSGGWNTEAFF. The DNA of the CDR3 is TGTGCCAGCAGCTCCTCTGGGGGGTGGAACACTGAAGCTTTCTTT.

This clonotype was detected only a few times. The chain couples TRBV20-1 to TRBJ1-5, with D uncertain. V lost 5 bases and J lost 4, with 21 bases in between. Looked up from germline, CDR1 is DFQATT and CDR2 is SNEGSKA (reference sequence). This CDR3 is 16 amino acids long. CDR3 amino acids: CSADTHVAEGNQPQHF. The DNA for the CDR3 is TGCAGTGCTGACACCCACGTAGCGGAAGGGAATCAGCCCCAGCATTTT.

This clonotype has more than one count but fewer than ten. V is TRBV7-2 and J is TRBJ2-3; a possible D gene is TRBD1 (5 bases). V shed 5 bases and J shed 5 bases, with 20 bases lying between them. CDR3 length: 16 residues. Germline assignment: CDR1 SGHTA and CDR2 FQGNSA. CDR3 nucleotide sequence: TGTGCCAGCAGCCAATATTCAGCAGGGAAAAAAGATACGCAGTATTTT. Protein: CASSQYSAGKKDTQYF.

This clonotype showed up just a few times. The J gene is TRBJ2-3, the V gene TRBV20-1; 9 nucleotides agree with TRBD2. This CDR3 contains 14 residues. J was trimmed by 3 bases and V by 5 bases; bases with no gene match: 6. Germline lookup yields CDR1 DFQATT and CDR2 SNEGSKA (reference sequence). CDR3 amino acids: CSAGSSGETDTQYF. The CDR3 region has the DNA TGCAGTGCTGGGTCTAGCGGGGAAACAGATACGCAGTATTTT.

This clonotype was seen many times. The chain joins TRBV12-3 or TRBV12-4 to TRBJ1-2; TRBD1 agrees at 7 bases. Losses at the gene ends were 4 bases for V and 6 bases for J; bases not matched to a gene: 2. This CDR3 spans 12 amino acids. This CDR3 is CASSWDSHGYTF. CDR3 DNA: TGTGCCAGCAGTTGGGACAGCCATGGCTACACCTTC.

This clonotype has only a few counts. V and J are TRBV6-1 and TRBJ1-2; D gene unclear. In germline, CDR1 is MNHNS, CDR2 SASEGT. Trimming removed 7 bases from V and 4 bases from J, with 16 bases in between. The CDR3 totals 14 residues. The CDR3 DNA follows: TGTGCCAGCAACCTGGTCCGGGTCGGCTATGGCTACACCTTC. Residues: CASNLVRVGYGYTF.

The chain is built from TRBV3-1 and TRBJ2-1; 8 bases match TRBD1. From germline, CDR1 is LGHDT and CDR2 YNNKEL (reference sequence). The length of the CDR3 is 15 residues. The V segment lost 7 bases and the J segment 1 base; nucleotides outside the gene matches: 6. CDR3 DNA: TGTGCCAGCAACTCCAGGGGGCCATCCTACAATGAGCAGTTCTTC. As protein: CASNSRGPSYNEQFF.

The chain recombines TRBV7-2 with TRBJ2-3, with 7 bases matching TRBD1. This CDR3 is built from 14 residues. The V and J ends lost 3 bases and 5 bases, in that order; junction bases with no gene match: 5. The germline V gene has CDR1 SGHTA and CDR2 FQGNSA. The CDR3 coding sequence is TGTGCCAGCAGCTTCCCTACAGGGGAAGATACGCAGTATTTT. Its translation is CASSFPTGEDTQYF.

The chain has TRBV5-1 and TRBJ2-2; 9 bases fit TRBD1. Per the germline V gene, CDR1 is SGHRS and CDR2 is YFSETQ. This CDR3 is 14 amino acids long. Trimming took 6 bases from V and 6 from J; bases not matched to a gene: 6. CDR3 residues: CASISGQGPGELFF. The CDR3 DNA follows: TGCGCCAGCATTTCCGGACAGGGGCCCGGGGAGCTGTTTTTT. The complete variable domain, with remaining parts taken from reference TRBV5-1 and TRBJ2-2, reads KAGVTQTPRYLIKTRGQQVTLSCSPISGHRSVSWYQQTPGQGLQFLFEYFSETQRNKGNFPGRFSGRQFSNSRSEMNVSTLELGDSALYLCASISGQGPGELFFGEGSRLTVL.

This clonotype was picked up many times. The chain carries TRBV7-9 and TRBJ1-2, with D tentatively TRBD1 (6 bases). V was trimmed by 5 bases and J by 5 bases, leaving 12 bases between them. Germline values: CDR1 SEHNR, CDR2 FQNEAQ (reference sequence). The CDR3 covers 13 residues. The CDR3 here is CASSQDSSYGYTF. As DNA, the CDR3 is TGTGCCAGCAGCCAGGACAGCAGTTATGGCTACACCTTC. Looking up the rest from reference TRBV7-9 and TRBJ1-2 gives the full variable domain: DTGVSQNPRHKITKRGQNVTFRCDPISEHNRLYWYRQTLGQGPEFLTYFQNEAQLEKSRLLSDRFSAERPKGSFSTLEIQRTEQGDSAMYLCASSQDSSYGYTFGSGTRLTVV.

This clonotype occurred a few times. The V gene is TRBV5-1, the J gene TRBJ2-1, with 11 bases lining up with TRBD2. J lost 5 bases, V lost 0 bases, and 4 bases had no gene match. The germline V gene encodes CDR1 SGHRS and CDR2 YFSETQ. The CDR3 contains 16 residues. The CDR3: CASSLVQTSGNNEQFF. In DNA, the CDR3 is TGCGCCAGCAGCTTGGTTCAGACTAGCGGGAACAATGAGCAGTTCTTC. Variable domain in full (rest from reference TRBV5-1 and TRBJ2-1): KAGVTQTPRYLIKTRGQQVTLSCSPISGHRSVSWYQQTPGQGLQFLFEYFSETQRNKGNFPGRFSGRQFSNSRSEMNVSTLELGDSALYLCASSLVQTSGNNEQFFGPGTRLTVL.

In its sample, this clonotype was seen a few times. The CDR3 is CASAPQGANTEAFF. The CDR3 DNA is TGCGCCAGCGCGCCACAGGGGGCTAACACTGAAGCTTTCTTT. The rearrangement uses TRBV5-1 and TRBJ1-1; 9 nucleotides align to TRBD1. The CDR3 runs to 14 residues. CDR1 and CDR2 from the germline V gene are SGHRS and YFSETQ. V lost 7 bases, J lost 2 bases, and 6 bases stayed unmatched. The variable domain in full, with the rest retrieved from reference TRBV5-1 and TRBJ1-1, is KAGVTQTPRYLIKTRGQQVTLSCSPISGHRSVSWYQQTPGQGLQFLFEYFSETQRNKGNFPGRFSGRQFSNSRSEMNVSTLELGDSALYLCASAPQGANTEAFFGQGTRLTVV.

This chain links TRBV9 with TRBJ2-3, with D possibly TRBD2 on 5 matching bases. V dropped 3 bases and J dropped 4 bases, with 15 bases sitting between them. Per germline, CDR1 SGDLS and CDR2 YYNGEE. The CDR3 runs to 15 residues. CDR3: CASSASSPEADTQYF. The CDR3 bases are TGTGCCAGCAGCGCCTCCTCCCCGGAGGCAGATACGCAGTATTTT.

The genes are TRBV20-1 and TRBJ2-1; 10 nucleotides agree with TRBD1. Germline V gene lookup returns CDR1 DFQATT and CDR2 SNEGSKA (reference sequence). The CDR3 runs to 14 residues. With 3 bases clipped from V and 7 bases from J, the junction kept 6 bases outside the gene matches. CDR3 coding DNA: TGCAGTGCTAGGACAGGGGGCCCCGGAAATGAGCAGTTCTTC. It codes for CSARTGGPGNEQFF.

The chain carries TRBV18 and TRBJ1-1; D is uncertain. The CDR3 extends over 15 amino acids. Germline CDR1 is KGHSH and CDR2 is LQKENI. Trimming left V 3 bases short and J 0 bases short, with 11 bases between. In DNA form, the CDR3 reads TGTGCCAGCTCACCGCTATTTTCGGTGAACACTGAAGCTTTCTTT. This gives the protein CASSPLFSVNTEAFF.